What follows is one TCR beta chain and its context. Its antigen is currently unknown. Some clones are missing from TCRdb's copy, which holds only in-frame ones; the method was immunoSEQ multiplex PCR. The repertoire holds 40,000 to 55,000 clones, around 80% seen once, with about 5.2% in the top ten. Described time point: week 5, during vaccination. Each vaccine dose was 300 ug of mutant IDH1 20-mer peptide, with topical imiquimod. This sample is part of a study of a mutant IDH1 vaccine in newly diagnosed glioma. Across the study: Across weeks 1, 3, 5, 7, 11, 15, 19 and 23, patients received a vaccination each time, eight in all.

V was cut by 3 bases and J by 5 bases, with 10 bases left in between. The CDR3 has 14 residues. Per germline, CDR1 SNHLY and CDR2 FYNNEI. The chain carries TRBV2 and TRBJ2-2; D is possibly TRBD1 or TRBD2 (7 bases each). Sequencing used PBMCs, obtained from a glioma patient whose treatment included an IDH1 peptide vaccine. The TCR comes from a man between 45 and 60 years old with glioma. The chain's CDR3 is CASSDQGGTGELFF. The DNA for the CDR3 is TGTGCCAGCAGTGACCAGGGGGGGACCGGGGAGCTGTTTTTT. The full variable domain, completed using reference TRBV2 and TRBJ2-2, is EPEVTQTPSHQVTQMGQEVILRCVPISNHLYFYWYRQILGQKVEFLVSFYNNEISEKSEIFDDQFSVERPDGSNFTLKIRSTKLEDSAMYFCASSDQGGTGELFFGEGSRLTVL.